This TCR beta chain was recorded in a study of T-cell memory formation after mild COVID-19. The CDR3 extends over 14 amino acids. The germline V and J ends were trimmed by 8 bases and 0 bases, with 11 bases remaining between them. Germline V lookup: CDR1 SNHLY, CDR2 FYNNEI. TCRdb itself ran the 5' RACE reads through MiXCR, one entry per CDR3 protein. The table has fewer than 550,000 distinct CDR3 sequences, 15% to 25% seen once; the top ten hold roughly 8.4%. J is TRBJ2-4 and V is TRBV2, with D possibly called TRBD1 or TRBD2 (6 bases each). The clonotype comes from an adult woman who had mild COVID-19 (a few samples of this study predate the infection). Cell type and time point are not known. Sequenced input: PBMCs or a T cell subset sorted from them (not recorded which). In DNA, the CDR3 is TGTGCCAGCGCGGGACATTTAGCCAAAAACATTCAGTACTTC. Protein product: CASAGHLAKNIQYF.